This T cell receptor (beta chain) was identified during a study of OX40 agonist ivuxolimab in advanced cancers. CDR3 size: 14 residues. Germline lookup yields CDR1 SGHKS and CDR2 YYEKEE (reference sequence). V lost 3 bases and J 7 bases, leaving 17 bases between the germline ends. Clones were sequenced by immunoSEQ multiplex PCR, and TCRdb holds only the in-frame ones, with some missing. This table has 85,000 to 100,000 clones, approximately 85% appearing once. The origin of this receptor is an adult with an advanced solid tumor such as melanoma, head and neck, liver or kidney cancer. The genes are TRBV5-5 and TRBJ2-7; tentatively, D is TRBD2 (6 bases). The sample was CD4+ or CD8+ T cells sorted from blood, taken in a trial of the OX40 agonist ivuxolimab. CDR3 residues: CASSWDLLAREQYV. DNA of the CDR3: TGTGCCAGCAGCTGGGACCTACTAGCACGGGAGCAGTACGTC.